This is a list of T cell receptor beta chains from one sample in a study of identical twins. TCRdb passed the 5' RACE reads through MiXCR, listing each CDR3 protein once. Among 500,000 to 700,000 distinct CDR3 sequences listed, just over 7% were seen once. The same specimen was also included in a second study, on yellow fever vaccine responses in identical twins.

Sequencing used PBMCs. These receptors were obtained from a woman aged 18-29 years in good health. Both conserved end residues are part of each CDR3. D genes are given only for firm matches. Size is stated for part of the rows, as once, few or many counts, or as a class when the clone is expanded.

V,D,J,size,CDR3,DNA
TRBV6-1,TRBD2,TRBJ2-5,few,CASSTRTSPEQETQYF,TGTGCCAGCAGTACCCGGACTAGCCCTGAACAAGAGACCCAGTACTTC
TRBV23-1,TRBD1,TRBJ2-7,-,CASSLLQGIPYEQYF,TGCGCCAGCAGTCTCCTACAGGGGATCCCCTACGAGCAGTACTTC
TRBV9,-,TRBJ1-1,many,CASSGGWNTEAFF,TGTGCCAGCAGCGGCGGGTGGAACACTGAAGCTTTCTTT
TRBV11-2,-,TRBJ2-1,many,CASSLGLNEQFF,TGTGCCAGCAGCCTAGGGCTAAATGAGCAGTTCTTC
TRBV7-9,TRBD1,TRBJ2-1,many,CASSLWTGPENEQFF,TGTGCCAGCAGCCTATGGACAGGGCCTGAGAATGAGCAGTTCTTC
TRBV4-1,-,TRBJ2-2,many,CASSQAGLGTGELFF,TGCGCCAGCAGCCAAGCAGGGTTGGGCACCGGGGAGCTGTTTTTT
TRBV12-3/TRBV12-4,-,TRBJ1-1,-,CASSTILNTEAFF,TGTGCCAGCAGCACGATTCTGAACACTGAAGCTTTCTTT
TRBV29-1,TRBD2,TRBJ2-3,-,CSVVISSGVLTDTQYF,TGCAGCGTTGTTATCTCTAGCGGAGTTCTCACAGATACGCAGTATTTT
TRBV7-9,TRBD1,TRBJ2-5,many,CASSSTGFVVETQYF,TGTGCCAGCAGCTCGACAGGGTTTGTGGTCGAGACCCAGTACTTC
TRBV4-1,-,TRBJ2-1,many,CASSQGSFSYSYNEQFF,TGCGCCAGCAGCCAAGGATCCTTTTCCTACTCCTACAATGAGCAGTTCTTC
TRBV25-1,-,TRBJ2-1,-,CASSEWQAVGNEQFF,TGTGCCAGCAGTGAATGGCAGGCCGTAGGGAATGAGCAGTTCTTC
TRBV20-1,-,TRBJ2-3,few,CSARVFSTDTQYF,TGCAGTGCTAGGGTATTTAGCACAGATACGCAGTATTTT
TRBV5-8,-,TRBJ2-5,-,CASSPPGSPGPETQYF,TGTGCCAGCAGCCCCCCGGGAAGCCCCGGCCCGGAGACCCAGTACTTC
TRBV12-3/TRBV12-4,-,TRBJ2-1,few,CASSLVFINNEQFF,TGTGCCAGCAGTTTAGTCTTTATAAACAATGAGCAGTTCTTC
TRBV2,-,TRBJ1-2,many,CASDGDIAGYTF,TGTGCCAGCGACGGAGATATCGCTGGCTACACCTTC
TRBV11-2,TRBD1,TRBJ2-3,many,CASSLAGTGIRDTQYF,TGTGCCAGCAGCTTGGCCGGGACAGGGATACGAGATACGCAGTATTTT
TRBV10-3,-,TRBJ2-3,-,CAIRPVSSNTQYF,TGTGCCATCAGACCGGTTAGCAGTAATACGCAGTATTTT
TRBV6-2/TRBV6-3,TRBD2,TRBJ2-6,few,CASSTPLAGASGANVLTF,TGTGCCAGCAGCACTCCACTAGCGGGAGCCTCTGGGGCCAACGTCCTGACTTTC
TRBV6-5,TRBD1,TRBJ1-1,many,CASSYGTGGPEAFF,TGTGCCAGCAGTTACGGGACAGGGGGACCTGAAGCTTTCTTT